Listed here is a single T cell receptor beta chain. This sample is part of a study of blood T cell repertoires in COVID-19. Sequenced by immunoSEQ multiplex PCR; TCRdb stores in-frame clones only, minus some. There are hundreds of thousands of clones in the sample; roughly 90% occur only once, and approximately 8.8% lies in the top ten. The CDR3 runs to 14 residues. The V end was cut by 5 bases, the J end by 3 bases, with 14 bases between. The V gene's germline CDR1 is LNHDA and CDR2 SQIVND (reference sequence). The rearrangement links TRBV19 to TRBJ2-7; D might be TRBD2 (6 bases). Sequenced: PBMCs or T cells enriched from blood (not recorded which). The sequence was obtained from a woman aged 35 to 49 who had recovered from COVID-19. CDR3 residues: CASSEGRGGYEQYF. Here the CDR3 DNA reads TGTGCCAGTAGTGAGGGACGGGGAGGCTACGAGCAGTACTTC.